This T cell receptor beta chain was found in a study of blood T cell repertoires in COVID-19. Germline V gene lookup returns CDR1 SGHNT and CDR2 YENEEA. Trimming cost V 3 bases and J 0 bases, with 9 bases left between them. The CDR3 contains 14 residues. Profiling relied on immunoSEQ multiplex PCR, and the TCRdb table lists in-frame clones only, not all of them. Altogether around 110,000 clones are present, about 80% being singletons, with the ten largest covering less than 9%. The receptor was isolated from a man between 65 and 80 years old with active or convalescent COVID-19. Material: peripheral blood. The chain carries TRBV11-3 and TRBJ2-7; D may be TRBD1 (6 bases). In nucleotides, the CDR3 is TGTGCCAGCAGCTTCGACAGGAGCTCCTACGAGCAGTACTTC. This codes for CASSFDRSSYEQYF.